Presented here are 14 T cell receptor beta chains from one specimen sequenced in a study of blood T cell repertoires in COVID-19. TCRdb's table, derived via immunoSEQ multiplex PCR, lists solely in-frame clones and lacks some. The repertoire holds 100,000 or so clones, with around 82% as singletons. The sequencing input was peripheral blood. Receptor source: a man in his 70s with active or convalescent COVID-19.

This chain joins TRBV19 and TRBJ1-1, with D unclear. The V and J ends lost 3 bases and 3 bases respectively, with 5 bases between them. CDR1 is LNHDA and CDR2 is SQIVND in the germline V gene (reference sequence). The CDR3 loop spans 12 amino acids. The DNA for the CDR3 is TGTGCCAGTAGTATTCCGTACACTGAAGCTTTCTTT. Protein sequence: CASSIPYTEAFF.

This chain uses TRBV5-4 with TRBJ2-3; D perhaps matches TRBD2 (5 bases). From germline, CDR1 is SGHNT and CDR2 YYREEE (reference sequence). There are 14 residues in the CDR3. The V end was cut by 0 bases, the J end by 3 bases, with 8 bases between. The CDR3 is CASSLEIATDTQYF. The CDR3 DNA is TGTGCCAGCAGCTTGGAAATAGCGACAGATACGCAGTATTTT.

This rearrangement joins TRBV10-3 to TRBJ2-1; 8 nucleotides match TRBD1. The V gene's germline CDR1 is ENHRY and CDR2 SYGVKD. After removal of 9 bases from V and 10 bases from J, the junction contained 8 bases not matched to a gene. CDR3 size: 12 residues. In DNA form, the CDR3 reads TGTGCCATTTCGCAGGGGGCCGGGGAGCAGTTCTTC. Amino acids: CAISQGAGEQFF.

The chain uses TRBV7-8 and TRBJ1-2; TRBD1 is a possible D gene (6 bases). The CDR3 is 15 amino acids. Germline V gives CDR1 SGHVS, CDR2 FQNEAQ. The V gene lost 5 bases and the J gene lost 4 bases, with 17 bases spanning the gap. The CDR3: CASSPGQSLGYGYTF. The CDR3 coding sequence is TGTGCCAGCAGCCCTGGACAGAGTCTTGGCTATGGCTACACCTTC.

The chain carries TRBV20-1 and TRBJ2-7; TRBD2 matches at 11 bases. Germline CDR1 is DFQATT and CDR2 is SNEGSKA (reference sequence). V trimming: 3 bases; J trimming: 2 bases; junction bases outside the gene matches: 3. The CDR3 sequence is 14 residues long. The CDR3 DNA sequence: TGCAGTGCTAGTCCTAGCGGGGGGACCTACGAGCAGTACTTC. Translation: CSASPSGGTYEQYF.

The V call is TRBV15, the J call TRBJ2-5; tentatively, D is TRBD2 (6 bases). Per germline, CDR1 LNHNV and CDR2 YYDKDF (reference sequence). The CDR3 runs to 15 residues. Trimming pared 3 bases from V and 2 bases from J, leaving 13 bases between. The CDR3 spells CATSSWRGAQETQYF. For the CDR3, the DNA is TGTGCCACCAGCAGTTGGCGGGGAGCGCAAGAGACCCAGTACTTC.

The CDR3 DNA reads TGTGCCAGCAGCTTACTCGGGCAGGGCCAAAACATTCAGTACTTC. It is translated as CASSLLGQGQNIQYF. The chain couples TRBV11-2 to TRBJ2-4; D is possibly TRBD1 (5 bases). CDR1 and CDR2 from the germline V gene are SGHAT and FQNNGV. The CDR3 has 15 residues. V lost 2 bases and J 5 bases, leaving 13 bases between the germline ends.

The chain recombines TRBV21-1 with TRBJ1-5. TRBV21-1 constitutes a pseudogene. The CDR3 is 16 amino acids. The CDR3 sequence: CASSKFLRAANQPQHF. Written as DNA, the CDR3 is TGTGCCAGCAGCAAATTCTTGCGGGCGGCCAATCAGCCCCAGCATTTT.

The chain employs TRBV27 and TRBJ1-4; TRBD1 aligns across 9 bases. With V trimmed by 1 base and J by 5 bases, 5 bases remained unmatched. Germline CDR1 is MNHEY and CDR2 is SMNVEV (reference sequence). This CDR3 has 16 amino acids. CDR3 protein: CASSLLGTGHNEKLFF. The CDR3 DNA reads TGTGCCAGCAGTTTATTGGGGACAGGGCACAATGAAAAACTGTTTTTT. The full variable domain, in which reference TRBV27 and TRBJ1-4 provide the parts outside the CDR3, is EAQVTQNPRYLITVTGKKLTVTCSQNMNHEYMSWYRQDPGLGLRQIYYSMNVEVTDKGDVPEGYKVSRKEKRNFPLILESPSPNQTSLYFCASSLLGTGHNEKLFFGSGTQLSVL.

V usage is TRBV3-1 (or the pseudogene TRBV3-2) and J usage is TRBJ1-4; D gene ambiguous. CDR3 length: 13 residues. The germline CDR1 and CDR2 sequences are LGHDT and YNNKEL (reference sequence). Deletions cut 2 bases from V and 6 bases from J, with 7 bases between. CDR3 residues: CASSQRGYEKLFF. As DNA, the CDR3 is TGTGCCAGCAGCCAAAGAGGCTATGAAAAACTGTTTTTT.

The CDR3 spells CASSLGQGAFGTEAFF. The CDR3 region has the DNA TGTGCCAGCAGCTTGGGGCAGGGGGCGTTCGGCACTGAAGCTTTCTTT. This rearrangement joins TRBV5-5 to TRBJ1-1, with TRBD1 matching over 8 bases. CDR1 SGHKS and CDR2 YYEKEE come from the germline V gene (reference sequence). The CDR3 loop spans 16 amino acids. Trimming took 0 bases from V and 4 from J; bases not matched to a gene: 8.

V and J are TRBV6-5 and TRBJ1-2; 8 bases are a match to TRBD1. The germline V gene encodes CDR1 MNHEY and CDR2 SVGAGI. The ends lost 2 bases at V and 8 bases at J; junction bases unmatched: 10. This CDR3 has 15 amino acids. In DNA, the CDR3 is TGTGCCAGCAGTTACGCACCTTGGGCAGGGGGCGGCTACACCTTC. Translating gives CASSYAPWAGGGYTF.

This clone showed up just once. This chain connects TRBV7-9 to TRBJ2-7; 8 bases align to TRBD1. CDR1 is SEHNR, CDR2 FQNEAQ, per germline (reference sequence). The CDR3 consists of 16 residues. The V segment lost 5 bases and the J segment 1 base; nucleotides outside the gene matches: 10. The DNA of the CDR3 is TGTGCCAGCAGCCCCTCGCGGGGACAGGTATCCTACGAGCAGTACTTC. It is translated as CASSPSRGQVSYEQYF. The variable domain in full, with the rest retrieved from reference TRBV7-9 and TRBJ2-7, is DTGVSQNPRHKITKRGQNVTFRCDPISEHNRLYWYRQTLGQGPEFLTYFQNEAQLEKSRLLSDRFSAERPKGSFSTLEIQRTEQGDSAMYLCASSPSRGQVSYEQYFGPGTRLTVT.

This chain connects TRBV7-8 to TRBJ1-1, with 7 bases identical to TRBD1. The ends lost 0 bases at V and 0 bases at J; junction bases unmatched: 4. CDR1 is SGHVS and CDR2 is FQNEAQ in the germline V gene. The CDR3 contains 16 residues. The CDR3 loop reads CASSLAPGQMNTEAFF. In DNA, the CDR3 is TGTGCCAGCAGCTTAGCCCCGGGACAGATGAACACTGAAGCTTTCTTT.